The entry that follows covers one T cell receptor (beta chain) sequence. This sample is drawn from a study of control samples from healthy donors and cancer patients. The assay was immunoSEQ multiplex PCR, and TCRdb's table has in-frame clones only and misses some. In the table there are some 120,000 clones, more than 70% of which are singletons. The receptor was derived from an older woman in good health. Input material: blood.

The CDR3 loop reads CASSLVGGGTEAFF. In DNA, the CDR3 is TGTGCCAGCAGCTTGGTGGGGGGTGGCACTGAAGCTTTCTTT. The J gene is TRBJ1-1, the V gene TRBV5-5, with D possibly TRBD1 on 5 matching bases. The CDR3 totals 14 residues. V shed 0 bases and J shed 4 bases, with 10 bases lying between them. Germline CDR1 and CDR2: SGHKS and YYEKEE (reference sequence).